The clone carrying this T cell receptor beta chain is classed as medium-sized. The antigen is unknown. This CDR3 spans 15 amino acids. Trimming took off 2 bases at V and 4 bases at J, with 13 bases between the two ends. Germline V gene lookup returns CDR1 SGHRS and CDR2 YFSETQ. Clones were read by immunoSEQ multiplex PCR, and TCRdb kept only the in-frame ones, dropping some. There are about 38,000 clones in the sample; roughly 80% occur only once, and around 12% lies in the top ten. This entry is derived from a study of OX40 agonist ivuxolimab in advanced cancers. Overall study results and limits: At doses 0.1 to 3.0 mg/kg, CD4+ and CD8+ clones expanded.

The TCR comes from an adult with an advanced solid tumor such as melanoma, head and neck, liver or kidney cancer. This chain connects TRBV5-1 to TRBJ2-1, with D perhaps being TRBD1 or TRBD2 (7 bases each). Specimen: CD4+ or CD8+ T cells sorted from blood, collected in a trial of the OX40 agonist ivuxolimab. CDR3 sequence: CASSFGRGGYNEQFF. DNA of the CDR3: TGCGCCAGCAGCTTTGGCAGGGGGGGATACAATGAGCAGTTCTTC.